This T cell receptor (beta chain) was retrieved from a study of OX40 agonist ivuxolimab in advanced cancers. The study in broad terms: Ivuxolimab was an agonistic, fully human IgG2 monoclonal antibody directed against OX40 (CD134), a costimulatory receptor. Patients were allowed to have had prior anti-PD-1, anti-PD-L1 or anti-CTLA-4 therapy, and more than 30% of the dose-escalation patients had previously received checkpoint inhibitors. Three dose-escalation patients achieved partial responses, one with hepatocellular carcinoma and two with cutaneous melanoma. Intravenous ivuxolimab was administered to patients every 2 weeks at six dose levels: 0.01, 0.1, 0.3, 1.5, 3 and 10 mg/kg. Of the roughly 50 dose-escalation patients, hepatocellular carcinoma was present in about 20, melanoma in approximately 15, renal cell carcinoma in 9 and head and neck cancer in 9. The purpose of peripheral TCRbeta sequencing was to test whether ivuxolimab changed TCR sequence diversity and led to clonal T-cell expansion. The paper reports the monotherapy dose-escalation portion (N of about 47 patients) of the phase I ivuxolimab trial. In the dose-escalation cohort, 82.7% of patients were male, and the mean age was around 60 years, with a range of roughly 23 to 85.

What the work shows at the level of the full study, not this receptor alone: Low levels of normalized T-cell clonal expansion were also shown by some nonresponding patients. In the 0.1-3.0 mg/kg groups, partial responders were among the patients with the lowest normalized peripheral clonal expansion, particularly in CD8+ T cells. After ivuxolimab, more expanded clones were found on average in CD8+ T cells than in CD4+ T cells. The antigen specificity of the peripheral T cells that underwent clonal expansion was not determined. At doses of 0.1 to 3.0 mg/kg, clonal expansion of both CD4+ and CD8+ blood T cells was observed from baseline to week 6.

As for this clone: The target of this receptor is not known. Base qualities are not recorded, but no much larger clone differs from it by a single base.

The CDR1 and CDR2 encoded by the germline V gene are SGHRS and YFSETQ. The CDR3, from cysteine to phenylalanine, totals 15 residues. Just the 45-base CDR3 DNA is kept, in frame starting at base 1. V is cut by 2 bases and J by 2 bases, and the space between the germline ends is 13 bases. Patients with a history of autoimmune disease or receiving systemic immunosuppression were excluded from the trial. Peripheral blood for TCR sequencing was collected from all dose cohorts at baseline, on cycle 4 day 1, and on cycle 7 day 1. Samples came from an open-label, multicenter, first-in-human phase I dose-escalation trial of ivuxolimab. Adults with locally advanced or metastatic melanoma, renal cell carcinoma, hepatocellular carcinoma or head and neck squamous cell carcinoma were enrolled in the trial. Before TCR sequencing, CD4+ and CD8+ T cells were separately sorted from peripheral blood. To sequence the TCRbeta CDR3 region, genomic DNA was isolated from the sorted cells. The immunoSEQ Assay was used for sequencing of TCRbeta CDR3 regions. Sourced from immuneACCESS, this table was stored by TCRdb with only in-frame sequences that have V and J called. A share of the clones is absent; for the studies checked, an unresolved V gene accounts for under half, and the remainder has no known explanation. In all, the sample holds tens of thousands of clones, and less than 90% of those were seen once. In total, the top ten clones hold approximately 18% of the sample.

The sequence was obtained from an adult with an advanced solid tumor such as melanoma, head and neck, liver or kidney cancer. Sequencing used CD4+ or CD8+ T cells sorted from blood, obtained in a trial of the OX40 agonist ivuxolimab. The V gene is TRBV5-1 and the J gene is TRBJ2-5; no D gene is confidently identified. The CDR3: CASSFLGTEQETQYF. The DNA is as follows: TGCGCCAGCAGCTTTTTAGGAACAGAACAAGAGACCCAGTACTTC.